This T cell receptor beta chain was sequenced in a study of T cells in Graves' hyperthyroidism and ophthalmopathy. Turning to this clonotype: Its matching antigen is unknown.

A sample of blood taken at first hyperthyroidism diagnosis preceded any ophthalmopathy symptoms. The authors obtained PBMCs from more than 8 ml of fresh peripheral blood. What was amplified from RNA transcripts were TCR beta CDR3 regions. The TCR CDR3 first-round RT-PCR relied on the HTBI primer set. TCRdb re-derived calls from the multiplex PCR reads in MiXCR, one entry per CDR3 protein. The data show around 380,000 distinct CDR3 sequences, with about 14% seen just once and around 20% held by the top ten. Overall study findings and caveats: Ophthalmopathy cases were set apart from stable hyperthyroidism by a 13 V-J model. Most clonotypes expanded in the thyroid (above 0.001) were also present in blood.

This CDR3 comprises 15 residues. Germline CDR1 is DFQATT and CDR2 is SNEGSKA (reference sequence). V lost 0 bases and J lost 0, with 11 bases in between. The genes are TRBV20-1 and TRBJ1-1, with unresolved D. This TCR derives from a man younger than 45 with Graves' hyperthyroidism that later progressed to Graves' ophthalmopathy. Sequenced material: blood. CDR3 bases: TGCAGTGCTAGAGATTCTAGGACCGTGAACACTGAAGCTTTCTTT. Its protein product is CSARDSRTVNTEAFF.